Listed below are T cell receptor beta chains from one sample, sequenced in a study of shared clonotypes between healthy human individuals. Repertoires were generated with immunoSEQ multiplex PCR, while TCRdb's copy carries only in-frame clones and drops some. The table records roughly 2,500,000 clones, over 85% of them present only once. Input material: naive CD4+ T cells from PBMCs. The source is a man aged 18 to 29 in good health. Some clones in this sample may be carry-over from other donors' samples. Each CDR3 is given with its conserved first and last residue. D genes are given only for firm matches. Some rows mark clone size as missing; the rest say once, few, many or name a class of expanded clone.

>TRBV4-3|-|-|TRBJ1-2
TGCGCCAGCAGCCAGGAAGGACCCGGGACAATTTATGGCTACACCTTC
CASSQEGPGTIYGYTF
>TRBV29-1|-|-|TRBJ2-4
TGCAGCGGACGGTGGGGTGAAGACATTCAGTACTTC
CSGRWGEDIQYF
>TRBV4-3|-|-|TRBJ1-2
TGCGCCAGCAGCCAAGATAACAGGAACTATGGCTACACCTTC
CASSQDNRNYGYTF
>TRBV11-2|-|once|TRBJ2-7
TGTGCCAGCAGCTTAGGGGGCCACGAGCAGTACTTC
CASSLGGHEQYF
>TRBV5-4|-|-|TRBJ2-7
TGTGCCAGCAGCCCTCCCCCTGACGGGACCTACGAGCAGTACTTC
CASSPPPDGTYEQYF
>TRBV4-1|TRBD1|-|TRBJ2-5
TGCGCCAGCAGCCAGATATGGACAGGTCAAGAGACCCAGTACTTC
CASSQIWTGQETQYF
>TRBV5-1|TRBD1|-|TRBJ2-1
TGCGCCAGCAGGGGACCGGGACAGGGTAAAGTCAATGAGCAGTTCTTC
CASRGPGQGKVNEQFF
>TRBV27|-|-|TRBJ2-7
TGTGCCAGCGTCTCCCCAGAGCGGGCCGACTACCTCTACGAGCAGTACTTC
CASVSPERADYLYEQYF
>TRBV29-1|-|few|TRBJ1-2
TGCAGCGTTGGTGAGCATAGGGAGTATGGCTACACCTTC
CSVGEHREYGYTF
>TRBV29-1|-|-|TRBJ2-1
TGCAGCGTTAAGGTTTTTGGTCGGGAGCAGTTCTTC
CSVKVFGREQFF
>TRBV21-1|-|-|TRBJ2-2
TGTGCCAGCAGCAAATTCCCGGGACAGGGGGGCCCCGGGGAGCTGTTTTTT
CASSKFPGQGGPGELFF
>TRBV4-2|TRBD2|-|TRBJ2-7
TGTGCCAGCAGCCACCCTCTAGCGGGAACTTACGAGCAGTACTTC
CASSHPLAGTYEQYF
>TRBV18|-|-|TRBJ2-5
TGTGCCAGCTCACCAAATTGGGAGACCCAGTACTTC
CASSPNWETQYF
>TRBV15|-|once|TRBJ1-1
TGTGCCACCAGCAGAGATGAAGGAACCCATGAAGCTTTCTTT
CATSRDEGTHEAFF
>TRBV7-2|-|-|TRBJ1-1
TGTGCCAGCAGCTTAATGCCAGGGAGCACTGAAGCTTTCTTT
CASSLMPGSTEAFF
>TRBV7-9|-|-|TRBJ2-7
TGTGCCAGCAGCCCCCGACAGTCGAGCTCCTACGAGCAGTACTTC
CASSPRQSSSYEQYF
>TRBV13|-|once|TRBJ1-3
TGTGCCAGCACCATCGCAGACACCATATATTTT
CASTIADTIYF
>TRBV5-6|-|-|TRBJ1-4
TGTGCCAGCAGCCGGGGGGACGCCGCGAGGGAAAAACTGTTTTTT
CASSRGDAAREKLFF
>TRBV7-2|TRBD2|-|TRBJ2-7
TGTGCCAGCAGCTTAGTTAGCGGGATCGAGCAGTACTTC
CASSLVSGIEQYF
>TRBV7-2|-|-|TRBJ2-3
TGTGCCAGCAGCTTAGTTTATTGGAGCAGCCCTAGCACAGATACGCAGTATTTT
CASSLVYWSSPSTDTQYF
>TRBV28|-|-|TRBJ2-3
TGTGCCACCCGGTTGGGGGATACGCAGTATTTT
CATRLGDTQYF
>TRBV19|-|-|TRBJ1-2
TGTGCCAGTAGTCCGCGCCCCCAGGCGTATGGCTACACCTTC
CASSPRPQAYGYTF
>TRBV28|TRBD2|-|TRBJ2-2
TGTGCCAGCCGTTCTAGCGGGGCGAACACCGGGGAGCTGTTTTTT
CASRSSGANTGELFF
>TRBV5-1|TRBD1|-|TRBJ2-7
TGCGCCAGCAGCACCACGACAGGGTCCTACGAGCAGTACTTC
CASSTTTGSYEQYF
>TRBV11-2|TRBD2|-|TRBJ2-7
TGTGCCAGCAGCTCAAGGGGACTAGCCCTCTACGAGCAGTACTTC
CASSSRGLALYEQYF
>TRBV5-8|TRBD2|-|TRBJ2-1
TGTGCCAGCAGCTTGGGGGGCGGGAGGGCCTCTGAGCAGTTCTTC
CASSLGGGRASEQFF
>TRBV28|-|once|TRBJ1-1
TGTGCCAGCAGTGGCATCCTGCAGGCTTTCTTT
CASSGILQAFF
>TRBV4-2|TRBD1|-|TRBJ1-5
TGTGCCAGCAGCCAAGATAATTCCAGGGGGGCGCGGTTTCAGCCCCAGCATTTT
CASSQDNSRGARFQPQHF
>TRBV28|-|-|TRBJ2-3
TGTGCCAGCACCCCCGAGGGGGTCACAGATACGCAGTATTTT
CASTPEGVTDTQYF
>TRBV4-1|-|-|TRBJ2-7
TGCGCCAGCAGCCAAGCTGGAACAGCAATTTACGAGCAGTACTTC
CASSQAGTAIYEQYF
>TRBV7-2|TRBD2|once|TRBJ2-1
TGTGCCAGCAGCCTTCAGAGGGCTAGCGGTTACAATGAGCAGTTCTTC
CASSLQRASGYNEQFF
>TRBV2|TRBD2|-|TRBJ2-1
TGTGCCAGCAGTGCGCTAGCGGGTCCCTACAATGAGCAGTTCTTC
CASSALAGPYNEQFF
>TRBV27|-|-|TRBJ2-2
TGTGCCAGCAGTTTATTTGTCCCCACCGGGGAGCTGTTTTTT
CASSLFVPTGELFF
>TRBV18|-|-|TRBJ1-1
TGTGCCAGCTCAGCCCAGGGTTCCACTGAAGCTTTCTTT
CASSAQGSTEAFF
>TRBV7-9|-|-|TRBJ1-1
TGTGCCAGCAGCTTGAACGGAGTGAACACTGAAGCTTTCTTT
CASSLNGVNTEAFF
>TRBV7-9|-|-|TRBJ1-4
TGTGCCAGCAGCGCCCTAAGAACTAATGAAAAACTGTTTTTT
CASSALRTNEKLFF
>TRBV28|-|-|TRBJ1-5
TGTGCCAGCAGCTGGGGGAGAGGAGGTCAGCCCCAGCATTTT
CASSWGRGGQPQHF
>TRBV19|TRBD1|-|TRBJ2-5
TGTGCCAGTAGTACGGTGGACAGGGTGGAGACCCAGTACTTC
CASSTVDRVETQYF
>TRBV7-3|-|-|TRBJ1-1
TGTGCCAGCAGTTCCTACCGGCTAGCTTTCTTT
CASSSYRLAFF
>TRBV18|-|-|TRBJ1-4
TGTGCCAGCTCACCTCCCCGTACAGGGCACAATGAAAAACTGTTTTTT
CASSPPRTGHNEKLFF
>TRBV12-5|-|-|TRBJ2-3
TGTGCTAGTGGGCGCAGGGCGACAGATACGCAGTATTTT
CASGRRATDTQYF
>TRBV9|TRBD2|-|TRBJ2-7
TGTGCCAGCAGCCCCCAGAGCGGGAGGGCCGAGTACGAGCAGTACTTC
CASSPQSGRAEYEQYF
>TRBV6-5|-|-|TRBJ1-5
TGTGCCAGCGGATTGAGGGGCAATCAGCCCCAGCATTTT
CASGLRGNQPQHF
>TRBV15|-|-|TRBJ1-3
TGTGCCACCAGCAGAGAACCCGGGTCTCGAAACACCATATATTTT
CATSREPGSRNTIYF
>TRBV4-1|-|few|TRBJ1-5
TGCGCCAGCAGCCGACAGACTAATCAGCCCCAGCATTTT
CASSRQTNQPQHF
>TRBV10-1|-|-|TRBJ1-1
TGCGCCACCCGACAGGAAACAAACACTGAAGCTTTCTTT
CATRQETNTEAFF
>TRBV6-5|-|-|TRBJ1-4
TGTGCCAGCAGCAGGATCAGCGGCGGAGTTGAAAAACTGTTTTTT
CASSRISGGVEKLFF
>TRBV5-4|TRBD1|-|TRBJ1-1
TGTGCCAGCAGCTCGCAGGGGGTAAACACTGAAGCTTTCTTT
CASSSQGVNTEAFF
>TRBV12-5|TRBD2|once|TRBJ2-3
TGTGCTAGTGGTTATAGCGGGCTTAGGATGAGCACAGATACGCAGTATTTT
CASGYSGLRMSTDTQYF
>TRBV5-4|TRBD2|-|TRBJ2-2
TGTGCCAGCAGCATGGGACTAGCGGGAACCGGGGAGCTGTTTTTT
CASSMGLAGTGELFF
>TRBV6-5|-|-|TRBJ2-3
TGTGCCAGCAGACGGGACCCGGGGTCAGATACGCAGTATTTT
CASRRDPGSDTQYF